Given below is one TCR beta chain in context. Sequenced by immunoSEQ multiplex PCR; TCRdb stores in-frame clones only, minus some. The sample records around 60,000 clones, about 96% being singletons. From germline, CDR1 is MNHEY and CDR2 SVGAGI. V gave up 1 base and J gave up 5 bases, with 14 bases separating them. The length of the CDR3 is 15 residues. These data come from a study of T cell changes during pregnancy in multiple sclerosis. This TCR came from a female donor with multiple sclerosis, enrolled in a pregnancy study. The sequencing used CD8+ T cells from peripheral blood mononuclear cells, collected after pregnancy. V usage is TRBV6-5 and J usage is TRBJ2-5; D possibly corresponds to TRBD1 (5 bases). In DNA form, the CDR3 reads TGTGCCAGCAGTTACTTCCGGACAAAATCCGAGACCCAGTACTTC. This gives the protein CASSYFRTKSETQYF.